This TCR beta chain originates from a study of beta chain features in type 1 diabetes. Expressed TCRB transcripts were sequenced because the entire RNA isolate underwent reverse transcription. Measured with immunoSEQ multiplex PCR; TCRdb has only the in-frame clones, and not every one. The sample includes fewer than 350,000 clones, roughly a fifth of them seen just once. Study-wide results and caveats: TCRB CDR3 length was moderately but significantly reduced in all four CD4+ subsets of Type 1 diabetes patients.

Germline CDR1 reads MNHNS; CDR2 reads SASEGT. This CDR3 contains 12 residues. V lost 6 bases and J 0 bases, leaving 5 bases between the germline ends. A remark on this clone: Its antigen is as yet unknown.

Sorting gave populations that all exceeded 98% purity. The rearrangement joins TRBV6-1 to TRBJ1-2; D gene uncertain. This TCR came from a woman aged 18-29 years in good health. The material sequenced was naive CD4+ T cells from blood. The DNA of the CDR3 is TGTGCCAGCAGCTGGCCTAACTATGGCTACACCTTC. Protein product: CASSWPNYGYTF.